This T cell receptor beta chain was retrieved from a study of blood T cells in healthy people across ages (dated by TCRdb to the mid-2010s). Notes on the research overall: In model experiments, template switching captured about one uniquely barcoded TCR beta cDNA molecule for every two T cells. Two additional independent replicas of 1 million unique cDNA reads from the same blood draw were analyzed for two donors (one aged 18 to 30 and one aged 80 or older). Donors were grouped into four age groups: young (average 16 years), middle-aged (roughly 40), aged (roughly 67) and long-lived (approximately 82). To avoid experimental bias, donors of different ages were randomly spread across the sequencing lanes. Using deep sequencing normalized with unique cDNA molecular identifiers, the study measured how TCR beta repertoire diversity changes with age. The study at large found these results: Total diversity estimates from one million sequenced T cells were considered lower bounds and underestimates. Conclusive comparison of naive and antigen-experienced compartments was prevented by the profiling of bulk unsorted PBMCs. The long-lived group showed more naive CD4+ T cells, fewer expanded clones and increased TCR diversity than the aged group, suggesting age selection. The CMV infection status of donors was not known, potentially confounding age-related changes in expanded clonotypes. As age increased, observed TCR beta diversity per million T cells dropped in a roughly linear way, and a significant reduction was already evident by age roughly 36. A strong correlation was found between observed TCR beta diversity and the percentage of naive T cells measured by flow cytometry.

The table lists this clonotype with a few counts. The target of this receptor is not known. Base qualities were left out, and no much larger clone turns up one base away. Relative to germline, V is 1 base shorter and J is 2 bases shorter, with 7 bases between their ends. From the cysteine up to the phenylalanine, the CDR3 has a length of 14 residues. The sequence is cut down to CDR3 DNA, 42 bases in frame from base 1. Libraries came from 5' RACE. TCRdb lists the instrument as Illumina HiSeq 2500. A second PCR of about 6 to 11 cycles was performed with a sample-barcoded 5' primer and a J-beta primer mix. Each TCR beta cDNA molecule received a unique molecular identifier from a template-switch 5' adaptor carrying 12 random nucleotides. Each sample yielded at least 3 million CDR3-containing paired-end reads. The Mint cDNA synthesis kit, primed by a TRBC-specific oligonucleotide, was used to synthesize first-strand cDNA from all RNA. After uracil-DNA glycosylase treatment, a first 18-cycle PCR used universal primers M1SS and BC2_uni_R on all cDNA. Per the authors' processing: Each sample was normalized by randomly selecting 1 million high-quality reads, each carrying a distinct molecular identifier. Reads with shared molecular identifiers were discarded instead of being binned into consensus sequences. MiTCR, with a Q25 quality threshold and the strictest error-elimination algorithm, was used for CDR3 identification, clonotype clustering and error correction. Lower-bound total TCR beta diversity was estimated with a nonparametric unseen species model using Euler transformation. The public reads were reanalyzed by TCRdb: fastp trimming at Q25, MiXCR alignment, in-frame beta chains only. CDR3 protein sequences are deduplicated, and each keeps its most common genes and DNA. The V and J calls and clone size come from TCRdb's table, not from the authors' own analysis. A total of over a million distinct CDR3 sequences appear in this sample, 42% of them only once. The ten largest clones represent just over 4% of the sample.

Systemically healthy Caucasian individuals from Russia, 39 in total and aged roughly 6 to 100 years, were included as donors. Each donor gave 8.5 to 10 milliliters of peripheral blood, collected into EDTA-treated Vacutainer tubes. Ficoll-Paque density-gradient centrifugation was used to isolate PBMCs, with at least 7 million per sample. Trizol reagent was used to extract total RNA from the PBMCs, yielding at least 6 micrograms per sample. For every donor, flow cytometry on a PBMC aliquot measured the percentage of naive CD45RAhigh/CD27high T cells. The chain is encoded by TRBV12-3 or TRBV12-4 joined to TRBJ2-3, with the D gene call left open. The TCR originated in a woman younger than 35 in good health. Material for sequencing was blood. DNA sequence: TGTGCCAGCAGTTTAGGGGCCGACACAGATACGCAGTATTTT. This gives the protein CASSLGADTDTQYF.